This is a list of T cell receptor beta chains from one sample in a study of shared clonotypes between healthy human individuals. TCRdb's copy holds only in-frame clones and misses some; the assay was immunoSEQ multiplex PCR. The table shows more than 2 million clones, with about 95% occurring only once. Specimen: naive CD8+ T cells sorted from blood. The receptor source for this set is a man between 18 and 35 years old in good health. CDR3s include the opening cysteine and the closing phenylalanine or tryptophan. A D gene is named only where the DNA matches it firmly. For some rows the clone size is stated as once, few or many, or as a class when expanded; others skip it.

J: TRBJ1-6
D: .
size: .
V: TRBV4-1
CDR3: CASSQSPGPYNSPLHF
DNA: TGCGCCAGCAGCCAAAGCCCGGGTCCCTATAATTCACCCCTCCACTTT

J: TRBJ2-2
D: .
size: .
V: TRBV9
CDR3: CASRAGYSGELFF
DNA: TGTGCCAGCAGGGCGGGGTATTCCGGGGAGCTGTTTTTT

J: TRBJ2-7
D: .
size: .
V: TRBV6-5
CDR3: CASSTTGEQYF
DNA: TGTGCCAGCAGCACAACAGGCGAGCAGTACTTC

J: TRBJ2-1
D: .
size: .
V: TRBV2
CDR3: CASSDGAGAYNEQFF
DNA: TGTGCCAGCAGTGATGGGGCCGGGGCTTACAATGAGCAGTTCTTC

J: TRBJ1-2
D: .
size: .
V: TRBV4-3
CDR3: CASSQVVGDDYGYTF
DNA: TGCGCCAGCAGCCAAGTTGTTGGGGACGACTATGGCTACACCTTC

J: TRBJ2-1
D: .
size: .
V: TRBV13
CDR3: CASSSSTFDNEQFF
DNA: TGTGCCAGCAGCTCGTCAACATTTGACAATGAGCAGTTCTTC

J: TRBJ2-7
D: TRBD1
size: .
V: TRBV27
CDR3: CASSLTGGGVEQYF
DNA: TGTGCCAGCAGTTTAACAGGGGGCGGCGTCGAGCAGTACTTC

J: TRBJ2-7
D: .
size: .
V: TRBV10-1
CDR3: CASSEVAESYEQYF
DNA: TGCGCCAGCAGTGAGGTAGCTGAGTCCTACGAGCAGTACTTC

J: TRBJ2-5
D: TRBD2
size: once
V: TRBV23-1
CDR3: CASSQSVGLAGVETQYF
DNA: TGCGCCAGCAGTCAATCGGTGGGACTAGCGGGAGTCGAGACCCAGTACTTC

J: TRBJ1-1
D: TRBD1
size: .
V: TRBV7-6
CDR3: CASSLAYRDRVGTEAFF
DNA: TGTGCCAGCAGCTTAGCTTACCGGGACAGGGTTGGGACTGAAGCTTTCTTT

J: TRBJ1-2
D: TRBD1
size: .
V: TRBV7-9
CDR3: CASSTSGTGVLYYGYTF
DNA: TGTGCCAGCAGCACAAGCGGGACAGGGGTTTTATACTATGGCTACACCTTC

J: TRBJ2-7
D: .
size: .
V: TRBV7-9
CDR3: CASSSDRVDEQYF
DNA: TGTGCCAGCAGCTCAGATCGAGTCGACGAGCAGTACTTC

J: TRBJ2-7
D: TRBD1
size: .
V: TRBV27
CDR3: CASSSLGTGTYEQYF
DNA: TGTGCCAGCAGTTCACTCGGGACAGGGACCTACGAGCAGTACTTC

J: TRBJ2-6
D: .
size: .
V: TRBV29-1
CDR3: CSVEDRARAGANVLTF
DNA: TGCAGCGTTGAAGATCGGGCCAGGGCTGGGGCCAACGTCCTGACTTTC

J: TRBJ2-7
D: .
size: .
V: TRBV9
CDR3: CASSVGGMGYEQYF
DNA: TGTGCCAGCAGCGTAGGAGGGATGGGCTACGAGCAGTACTTC

J: TRBJ2-7
D: .
size: once
V: TRBV14
CDR3: CASSQAQGPGAIYEQYF
DNA: TGTGCCAGCAGCCAAGCCCAGGGACCAGGGGCGATCTACGAGCAGTACTTC

J: TRBJ1-4
D: .
size: .
V: TRBV5-6
CDR3: CASSLASGAGEKLFF
DNA: TGTGCCAGCAGCTTGGCGTCGGGGGCGGGTGAAAAACTGTTTTTT

J: TRBJ1-4
D: .
size: .
V: TRBV9
CDR3: CASSTPGNNEKLFF
DNA: TGTGCCAGCAGCACGCCAGGGAATAATGAAAAACTGTTTTTT

J: TRBJ2-7
D: .
size: .
V: TRBV29-1
CDR3: CSVEVVGSEPYEQYF
DNA: TGCAGCGTTGAGGTCGTAGGGAGTGAACCCTACGAGCAGTACTTC

J: TRBJ2-1
D: .
size: .
V: TRBV9
CDR3: CASSEGDLHNEQFF
DNA: TGTGCCAGCAGCGAGGGGGACTTACACAATGAGCAGTTCTTC

J: TRBJ2-5
D: TRBD2
size: .
V: TRBV7-8
CDR3: CASSLSSGSAETQYF
DNA: TGTGCCAGCAGCTTATCTAGCGGGAGTGCAGAGACCCAGTACTTC

J: TRBJ2-1
D: TRBD2
size: .
V: TRBV4-3
CDR3: CASSQTSPGGLNNEQFF
DNA: TGCGCCAGCAGCCAAACCTCTCCGGGAGGGCTTAACAATGAGCAGTTCTTC

J: TRBJ1-5
D: .
size: .
V: TRBV19
CDR3: CASSIRDNNQPQHF
DNA: TGTGCCAGTAGTATCCGGGACAATAATCAGCCCCAGCATTTT

J: TRBJ1-4
D: .
size: .
V: TRBV28
CDR3: CASSTEEKLFF
DNA: TGTGCCAGCAGTACAGAGGAAAAACTGTTTTTT

J: TRBJ2-7
D: .
size: .
V: TRBV5-6
CDR3: CASSLVAGEQYF
DNA: TGTGCCAGCAGCTTGGTGGCGGGGGAGCAGTACTTC

J: TRBJ2-7
D: TRBD2
size: .
V: TRBV27
CDR3: CASSLTGHPGLAIPYEQYF
DNA: TGTGCCAGCAGTTTAACTGGCCATCCGGGACTAGCGATCCCCTACGAGCAGTACTTC

J: TRBJ2-5
D: .
size: .
V: TRBV25-1
CDR3: CASSWGGAETQYF
DNA: TGTGCCAGCAGTTGGGGCGGAGCGGAGACCCAGTACTTC

J: TRBJ2-3
D: .
size: .
V: TRBV5-8
CDR3: CASTTRFGGSTDTQYF
DNA: TGTGCCAGCACCACCCGGTTTGGGGGAAGCACAGATACGCAGTATTTT

J: TRBJ2-7
D: .
size: .
V: TRBV7-9
CDR3: CASSPEDGSSYEQYF
DNA: TGTGCCAGCAGCCCAGAGGACGGGAGTTCGTACGAGCAGTACTTC